This T cell receptor (beta chain) derives from a study of beta chain features in type 1 diabetes. Regarding the study as a whole: Patients with Type 1 diabetes showed moderately but significantly shorter TCRB CDR3s in all four CD4+ subsets.

Germline-derived CDR1 and CDR2 are ENHRY and SYGVKD. V dropped 2 bases and J dropped 7; count of bases not matched to a gene: 9. The CDR3 contains 16 residues. Expressed TCRB transcripts were sequenced after all isolated RNA was converted to cDNA. Generated by immunoSEQ multiplex PCR, the TCRdb table keeps only in-frame clones and is missing some. This sample has hundreds of thousands of clones, with approximately 11% found just once. Comments on this clone: Its antigen remains unidentified.

The sequence was obtained from a man aged 30 to 39 with type 1 diabetes. The sequenced material came from naive CD4+ T cells from blood. This chain uses TRBV10-3 with TRBJ1-4, with TRBD1 matching over 8 bases. The CDR3 sequence is CAISERSQGASEKLFF. The CDR3 region has the DNA TGTGCCATCAGTGAGAGGTCCCAGGGGGCGAGTGAAAAACTGTTTTTT.